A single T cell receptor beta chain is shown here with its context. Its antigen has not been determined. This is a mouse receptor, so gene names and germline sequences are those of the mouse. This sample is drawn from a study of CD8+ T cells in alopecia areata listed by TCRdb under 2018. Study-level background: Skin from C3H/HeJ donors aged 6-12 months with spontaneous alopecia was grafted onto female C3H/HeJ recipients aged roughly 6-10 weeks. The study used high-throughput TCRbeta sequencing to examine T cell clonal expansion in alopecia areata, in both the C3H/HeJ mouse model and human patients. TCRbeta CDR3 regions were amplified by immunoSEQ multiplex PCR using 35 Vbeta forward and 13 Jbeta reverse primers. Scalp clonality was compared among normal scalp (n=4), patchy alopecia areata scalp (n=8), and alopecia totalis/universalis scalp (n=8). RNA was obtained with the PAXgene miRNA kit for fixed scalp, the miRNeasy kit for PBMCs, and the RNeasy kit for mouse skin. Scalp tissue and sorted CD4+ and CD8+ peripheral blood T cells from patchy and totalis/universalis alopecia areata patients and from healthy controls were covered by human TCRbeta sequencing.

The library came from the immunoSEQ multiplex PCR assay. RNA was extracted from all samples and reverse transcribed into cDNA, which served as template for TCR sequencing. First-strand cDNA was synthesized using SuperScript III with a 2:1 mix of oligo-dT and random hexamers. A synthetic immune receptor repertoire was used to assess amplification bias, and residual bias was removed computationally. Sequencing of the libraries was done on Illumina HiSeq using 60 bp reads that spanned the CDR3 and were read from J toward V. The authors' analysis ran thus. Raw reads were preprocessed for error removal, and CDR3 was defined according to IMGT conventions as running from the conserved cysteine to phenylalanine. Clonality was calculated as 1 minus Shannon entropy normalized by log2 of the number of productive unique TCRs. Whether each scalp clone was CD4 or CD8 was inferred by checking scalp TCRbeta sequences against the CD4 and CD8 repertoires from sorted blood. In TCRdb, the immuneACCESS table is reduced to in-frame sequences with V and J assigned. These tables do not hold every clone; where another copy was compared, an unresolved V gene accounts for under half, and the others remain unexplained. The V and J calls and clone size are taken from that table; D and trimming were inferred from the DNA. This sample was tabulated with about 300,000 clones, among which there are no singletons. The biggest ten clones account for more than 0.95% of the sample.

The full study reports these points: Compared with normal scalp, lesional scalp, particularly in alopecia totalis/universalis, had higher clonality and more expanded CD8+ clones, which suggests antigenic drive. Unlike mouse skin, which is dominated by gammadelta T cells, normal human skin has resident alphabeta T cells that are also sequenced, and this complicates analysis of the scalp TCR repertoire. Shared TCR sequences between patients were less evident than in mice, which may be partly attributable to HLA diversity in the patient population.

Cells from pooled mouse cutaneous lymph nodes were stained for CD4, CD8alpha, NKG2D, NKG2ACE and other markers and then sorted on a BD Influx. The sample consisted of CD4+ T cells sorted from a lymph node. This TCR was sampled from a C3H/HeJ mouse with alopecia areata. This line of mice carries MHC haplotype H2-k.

Incomplete CDR3 DNA: TGTGCCAGCGGTGATGTGCTGGGGGGTAACTATGCT. It translates as CASGDVLGGNYA. The whole CDR3 reads CASGDVLGGNYAEQFF. The rearranged segments are TRBV13-2 and TRBJ2-1; 8 central bases correspond to TRBD2. The read ends 4 residues before the CDR3 terminus; that terminus is restored from the germline J gene. The germline V gene (reference sequence) supplies CDR1 NNHNN and CDR2 SYGAGS. Trimmed from V: 0 bases; trimmed from J: 0 bases; junction bases lacking a gene match: 2. From its cysteine to its phenylalanine, the CDR3 spans 16 amino acids. Shown are 36 bases from within the CDR3, in frame from base 1.